The 18 T cell receptor beta chains below come from one sample, sequenced in a study of T cell repertoires in cytomegalovirus infection. No antigen has been assigned to these receptors. TCRdb reanalysed the reads using MiXCR and keeps one entry per CDR3 protein. The sample has 69,000 or so distinct CDR3 sequences, about 26% seen once. Sequencing was performed on CD8+ T cells from cultured PBMCs, taken from culture after CMV antigen stimulation. These receptors all stem from a human donor in good health (CMV status not recorded). Some clones in this sample may be carry-over from other donors' samples.

The chain has TRBV7-2 and TRBJ2-3; no definite D call. V dropped 1 base and J dropped 7 bases, with 12 bases sitting between them. CDR3 length: 14 residues. Germline CDR1 and CDR2: SGHTA and FQGNSA. The DNA for the CDR3 is TGTGCCAGCAGCTTAGACCCCGGATCTAATACGCAGTATTTT. Its protein product is CASSLDPGSNTQYF. Drawing the rest from reference TRBV7-2 and TRBJ2-3, the complete variable domain is GAGVSQSPSNKVTEKGKDVELRCDPISGHTALYWYRQSLGQGLEFLIYFQGNSAPDKSGLPSDRFSAERTGGSVSTLTIQRTQQEDSAVYLCASSLDPGSNTQYFGPGTRLTVL.

The chain combines TRBV7-6 with TRBJ1-1; 8 positions match TRBD1. The CDR3 is 17 amino acids. Germline V gives CDR1 SGHVS, CDR2 FNYEAQ. Trimming cost V 0 bases and J 6 bases; bases outside gene matches: 12. As DNA, the CDR3 is TGTGCCAGCAGCTTAGCGTTACAGGGGGGGGGAGTTGCTGAAGCTTTCTTT. Its protein product is CASSLALQGGGVAEAFF.

The rearrangement links TRBV5-1 to TRBJ2-2; D may match TRBD1 or TRBD2 (5 bases each). This CDR3 comprises 14 residues. V was trimmed by 5 bases and J by 0 bases, leaving 8 bases between them. Germline V gives CDR1 SGHRS, CDR2 YFSETQ. The CDR3 coding sequence is TGCGCCAGCAGGGGGGAGCCGAACACCGGGGAGCTGTTTTTT. It translates to CASRGEPNTGELFF.

A few counts support this clonotype. The chain has TRBV20-1 and TRBJ2-7; 10 bases agree with TRBD1. Germline assignment: CDR1 DFQATT and CDR2 SNEGSKA (reference sequence). CDR3 length: 15 amino acids. The junction had 12 bases not matched to a gene; V was cut back by 6 bases and J by 4 bases. CDR3 region: CSATEPGQGIYEQYF. The CDR3 nucleotides read TGCAGTGCCACCGAACCGGGACAGGGGATTTACGAGCAGTACTTC.

This clonotype was picked up many times. For the CDR3, the DNA is TGTGCCAGCAGCCGTCTCGCCCAGGACGAGCAGTACTTC. Its protein is CASSRLAQDEQYF. V gene TRBV7-2 combines with J gene TRBJ2-7; D unclear. V lost 5 bases to trimming and J lost 5 bases, with 13 bases between them. This CDR3 contains 13 residues. Germline lookup yields CDR1 SGHTA and CDR2 FQGNSA. The complete variable domain, with remaining parts taken from reference TRBV7-2 and TRBJ2-7, reads GAGVSQSPSNKVTEKGKDVELRCDPISGHTALYWYRQSLGQGLEFLIYFQGNSAPDKSGLPSDRFSAERTGGSVSTLTIQRTQQEDSAVYLCASSRLAQDEQYFGPGTRLTVT.

The CDR3 is CASSHSSPGHHEQYF. DNA of the CDR3: TGTGCCAGCAGCCATTCTAGCCCTGGCCACCACGAGCAGTACTTC. The rearrangement uses TRBV5-4 and TRBJ2-7, with D possibly TRBD2 on 5 matching bases. Between the trimmed V and J ends, which lost 4 bases and 5 bases, there was a span of 19 bases. Looked up from germline, CDR1 is SGHNT and CDR2 is YYREEE (reference sequence). The CDR3 runs 15 residues.

The V and J genes are TRBV5-1 and TRBJ1-4; 8 bases agree with TRBD1. CDR1 is SGHRS, CDR2 YFSETQ, per germline. CDR3 size: 14 residues. V lost 0 bases, J lost 8 bases, and 3 bases stayed unmatched. The CDR3 bases are TGCGCCAGCAGCTTGGAAGGGACAGGAGAAAAACTGTTTTTT. It is translated as CASSLEGTGEKLFF.

The J gene is TRBJ2-4, the V gene TRBV6-6, with D possibly being TRBD1 (5 bases). With 2 bases removed from V and 3 bases from J, the gap between germline ends came to 14 bases. The germline CDR1 and CDR2 sequences are MNHNY and SVGAGI (reference sequence). The CDR3 is 16 residues long. Written as DNA, the CDR3 is TGTGCCAGCAGTTACGGGCAGGGTGCAAACAAAAACATTCAGTACTTC. Its translation is CASSYGQGANKNIQYF.

This clonotype appeared many times. The chain uses TRBV15 and TRBJ2-3, with D perhaps matching TRBD2 (5 bases). Germline CDR1 LNHNV, CDR2 YYDKDF (reference sequence). With 0 bases removed from V and 0 bases from J, the gap between germline ends came to 13 bases. CDR3 length: 17 residues. The CDR3 DNA reads TGTGCCACCAGCAGAGATTATTTTTCGGGGAGCACAGATACGCAGTATTTT. Protein product: CATSRDYFSGSTDTQYF.

This clonotype was seen repeatedly, ten times or more. V usage is TRBV12-3 or TRBV12-4 and J usage is TRBJ1-5; D uncertain. CDR3 length equals 17 residues. The germline V and J ends were trimmed by 7 bases and 1 base, with 20 bases remaining between them. DNA of the CDR3: TGTGCCAGCACCTTAACGACGGGGTACGTCAGCAATCAGCCCCAGCATTTT. This gives the protein CASTLTTGYVSNQPQHF.

This chain links TRBV27 with TRBJ2-5, with TRBD2 matching over 9 bases. This CDR3 has 14 residues. V lost 5 bases, J lost 3 bases, and 4 bases stayed unmatched. Germline values: CDR1 MNHEY, CDR2 SMNVEV (reference sequence). CDR3 in amino acids: CASSTLAGKETQYF. The DNA of the CDR3 is TGTGCCAGCAGTACCCTAGCGGGGAAAGAGACCCAGTACTTC.

This clonotype was observed a few times. The chain uses TRBV6-2 or TRBV6-3 and TRBJ2-7; maybe TRBD2 (5 bases). Germline assignment: CDR1 MNHEY and CDR2 SVGEGT. V lost 5 bases and J 6 bases, leaving 11 bases between the germline ends. This CDR3 is built from 12 residues. CDR3 bases: TGTGCCAGCAGTAAAATAAGCGGCGAGCAGTACTTC. Translated, it gives CASSKISGEQYF.

This clonotype was observed at least ten times. The gene calls are TRBV7-2 and TRBJ2-2; D tentatively reads TRBD1 or TRBD2 (5 bases each). Looked up from germline, CDR1 is SGHTA and CDR2 is FQGNSA. This CDR3 is built from 17 residues. Trimming cost V 1 base and J 4 bases, with 16 bases left between them. Written as DNA, the CDR3 is TGTGCCAGCAGCTTAGTGTCGGGGCGGATGGGCACCGGGGAGCTGTTTTTT. Amino acid sequence: CASSLVSGRMGTGELFF. The full variable domain, in which reference TRBV7-2 and TRBJ2-2 provide the parts outside the CDR3, is GAGVSQSPSNKVTEKGKDVELRCDPISGHTALYWYRQSLGQGLEFLIYFQGNSAPDKSGLPSDRFSAERTGGSVSTLTIQRTQQEDSAVYLCASSLVSGRMGTGELFFGEGSRLTVL.

This rearrangement joins TRBV27 to TRBJ2-7; 8 bases line up with TRBD1. The CDR3 consists of 15 residues. Germline CDR1 and CDR2: MNHEY and SMNVEV (reference sequence). The junction had 7 bases not matched to a gene; V was cut back by 6 bases and J by 0 bases. CDR3 amino acids: CASRPGQGFSYEQYF. The CDR3 nucleotides read TGTGCCAGCAGGCCAGGACAGGGTTTCTCCTACGAGCAGTACTTC.

About this clonotype itself: A read error is possible here, since a much larger clone lies one base away. V usage is TRBV6-1 and J usage is TRBJ2-7, with D hard to call. CDR1 is MNHNS and CDR2 is SASEGT in the germline V gene. Trimming cost V 0 bases and J 2 bases, with 11 bases left between them. This CDR3 contains 15 residues. CDR3 sequence: CASSEASGRTYEQYF. The CDR3 DNA follows: TGTGCCAGCAGTGAAGCTTCAGGCAGAACCTACGAGCAGTACTTC.

The chain carries TRBV5-5 and TRBJ2-3; D call uncertain. The ends were cut back, 0 bases at V and 4 bases at J, with 9 bases in the middle. The germline V gene has CDR1 SGHKS and CDR2 YYEKEE (reference sequence). This CDR3 has 14 amino acids. The chain's CDR3 is CASSLGLVPDTQYF. For the CDR3, the DNA is TGTGCCAGCAGCTTGGGTCTAGTTCCAGATACGCAGTATTTT. The entire variable domain, with the rest obtained from reference TRBV5-5 and TRBJ2-3, is as follows: DAGVTQSPTHLIKTRGQQVTLRCSPISGHKSVSWYQQVLGQGPQFIFQYYEKEERGRGNFPDRFSARQFPNYSSELNVNALLLGDSALYLCASSLGLVPDTQYFGPGTRLTVL.

The J gene is TRBJ2-1, the V gene TRBV4-1; D gene uncertain. The CDR3 spans 12 residues. Per germline, CDR1 MGHRA and CDR2 YSYEKL. V gave up 4 bases and J gave up 6 bases, with 7 bases separating them. This CDR3 is CASSPDINEQFF. The CDR3 DNA reads TGCGCCAGCAGCCCCGACATCAATGAGCAGTTCTTC.

This clonotype was observed a few times. This chain joins TRBV6-1 and TRBJ2-7; 12 nucleotides agree with TRBD2. J was trimmed by 0 bases and V by 6 bases; bases with no gene match: 3. The CDR3 loop spans 15 amino acids. Germline V gives CDR1 MNHNS, CDR2 SASEGT. The CDR3 loop is CASRATSGGSYEQYF. As DNA, the CDR3 is TGTGCCAGCAGAGCGACTAGCGGGGGCTCCTACGAGCAGTACTTC.